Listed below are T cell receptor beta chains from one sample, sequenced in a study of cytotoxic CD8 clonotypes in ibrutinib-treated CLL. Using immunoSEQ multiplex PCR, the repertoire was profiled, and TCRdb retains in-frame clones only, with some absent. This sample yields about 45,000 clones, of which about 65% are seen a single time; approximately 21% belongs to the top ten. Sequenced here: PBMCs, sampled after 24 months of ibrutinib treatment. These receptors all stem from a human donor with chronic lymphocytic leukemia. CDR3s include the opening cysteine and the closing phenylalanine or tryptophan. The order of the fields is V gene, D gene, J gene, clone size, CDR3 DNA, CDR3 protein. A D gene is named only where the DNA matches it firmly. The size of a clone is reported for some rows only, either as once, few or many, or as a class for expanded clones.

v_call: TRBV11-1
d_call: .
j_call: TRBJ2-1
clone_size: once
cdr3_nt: TGTGCCAGCAGCTTAAGGGGCGTGGGGTGGAATACCTACAATGAGCAGTTCTTC
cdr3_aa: CASSLRGVGWNTYNEQFF

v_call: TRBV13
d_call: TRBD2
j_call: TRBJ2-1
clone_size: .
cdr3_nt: TGTGCCAGCGTAGCGGGAGGAAGCTCCTACAATGAGCAGTTCTTC
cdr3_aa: CASVAGGSSYNEQFF

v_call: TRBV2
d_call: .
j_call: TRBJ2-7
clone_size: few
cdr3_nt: TGTGCCAGCAGTGAAATTTTCAGGGGAAGCGACGAGCAGTACTTC
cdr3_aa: CASSEIFRGSDEQYF

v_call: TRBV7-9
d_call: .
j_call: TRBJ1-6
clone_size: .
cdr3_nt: TGTGCCAGCAGCCGGCCGGGGGGTCTGTCCTATAATTCACCCCTCCACTTT
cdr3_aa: CASSRPGGLSYNSPLHF

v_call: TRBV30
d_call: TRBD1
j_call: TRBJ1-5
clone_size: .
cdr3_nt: TGTGCCTGGAGTGGACAGGGGGACCAGCCCCAGCATTTT
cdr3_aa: CAWSGQGDQPQHF

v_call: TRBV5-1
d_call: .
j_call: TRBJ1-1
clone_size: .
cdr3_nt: TGCGCCAGCAGCGCTGCGGGGAAGAGGGAAGCTTTCTTT
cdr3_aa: CASSAAGKREAFF

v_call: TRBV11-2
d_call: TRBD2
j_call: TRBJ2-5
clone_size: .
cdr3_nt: TGTGCCAGCAGCTTCGGGACTAGGGGTCCAGAGACCCAGTACTTC
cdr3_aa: CASSFGTRGPETQYF

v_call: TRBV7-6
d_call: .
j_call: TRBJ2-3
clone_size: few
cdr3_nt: TGTGCCAGCAGCTTAGCGTTGGGGTCTAGGGGCGCAGATACGCAGTATTTT
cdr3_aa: CASSLALGSRGADTQYF

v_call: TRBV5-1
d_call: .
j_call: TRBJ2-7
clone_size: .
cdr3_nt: TGCGCCAGCAGCTTGGGCGGGGGCTCTCTGCACGAGCAGTACTTC
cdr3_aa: CASSLGGGSLHEQYF

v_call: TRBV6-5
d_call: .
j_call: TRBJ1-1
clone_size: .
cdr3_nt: TGTGCCAGCACCCGGTTTTATGGAATGAACACTGAAGCTTTCTTT
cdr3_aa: CASTRFYGMNTEAFF

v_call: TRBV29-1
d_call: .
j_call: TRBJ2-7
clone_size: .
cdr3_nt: TGCAGCGTTGAAGGTGGCGGGGTGACCTACGAGCAGTACTTC
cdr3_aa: CSVEGGGVTYEQYF

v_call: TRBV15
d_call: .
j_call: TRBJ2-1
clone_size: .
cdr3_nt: TGTGCCACCAGCAGAGATCGTCTAGGGTGGCGGTTCTTC
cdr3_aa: CATSRDRLGWRFF

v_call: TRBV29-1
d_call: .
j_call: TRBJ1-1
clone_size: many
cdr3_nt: TGCAGCGTTCTCTGGAACACTGAAGCTTTCTTT
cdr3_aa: CSVLWNTEAFF

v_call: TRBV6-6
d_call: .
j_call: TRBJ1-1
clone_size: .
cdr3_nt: TGTGCCAGCAGTTCCCAAGGCACTGAAGCTTTCTTT
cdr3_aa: CASSSQGTEAFF

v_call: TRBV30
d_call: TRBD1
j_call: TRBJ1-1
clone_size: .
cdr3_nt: TGTGCCTGGAGTGATAACAGGGGGTGGGTCACTGAAGCTTTCTTT
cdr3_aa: CAWSDNRGWVTEAFF

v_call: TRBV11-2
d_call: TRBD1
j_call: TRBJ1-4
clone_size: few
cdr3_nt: TGTGCCAGCAGCTCCCTGGGGACAGGGGGAAAACTGTTTTTT
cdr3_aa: CASSSLGTGGKLFF

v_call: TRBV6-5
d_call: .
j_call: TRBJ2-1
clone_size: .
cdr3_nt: TGTGCCAGCAGTGCCCGGTTAGGGGATGAGCAGTTCTTC
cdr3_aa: CASSARLGDEQFF